The rows below give T cell receptor beta chains drawn from one sample of a study of human T cells and chemical hapten exposure. TCRdb re-called the RACE reads with MiXCR, one entry per CDR3 protein. The sample includes roughly 130,000 distinct CDR3 sequences, around 8.3% of them seen just once. Input material: whole blood. These TCRs come from a male donor in good health. Some clones in this sample may be carry-over from other donors' samples. The CDR3 runs from the conserved cysteine through the conserved F or W. D genes are given only for firm matches.

V gene,D gene,CDR3 protein
TRBV6-5,-,CASRPPDSTYEQYF
TRBV6-2/TRBV6-3,-,CASSYFSTYEQYF
TRBV6-1,TRBD1,CATTMTGASGANVLTF
TRBV29-1,-,CSVTRSGSLNTEAFF
TRBV7-9,-,CASSSQGSGQETQYF
TRBV28,-,CASSFFNRASDYGYTF
TRBV7-8,-,CASSALKYEQYF
TRBV10-3,TRBD2,CAISESGLAGVNEQFF
TRBV29-1,-,CSVEGRYTGELFF
TRBV20-1,-,CSAIGGAHEQFF
TRBV20-1,TRBD2,CSARVLAGFRDTQYF
TRBV9,TRBD2,CASSVTSGSSYNEQFF
TRBV6-1,-,CASSDSSGSGQPQHF
TRBV27,-,CASSFRQTNTEAFF
TRBV6-2/TRBV6-3,TRBD1,CASSLGDRGYTEAFF
TRBV6-4,TRBD2,CASSDSAGGPNEQFF
TRBV19,-,CASSNRDARMNSPLHF
TRBV27,TRBD2,CASSLRAGGYQETQYF
TRBV3-1,TRBD1,CASSQTGGSQPQHF
TRBV6-2/TRBV6-3,-,CASSDGTGSSYNEQFF
TRBV12-3/TRBV12-4,-,CASSPRDEQFF
TRBV2,-,CASSGGTGPYNEQFF
TRBV7-2,-,CASSLAKKETQYF
TRBV20-1,-,CSARDSGAGAESYGYTF
TRBV12-3/TRBV12-4,-,CASRGTSGANVLTF
TRBV4-1,TRBD1,CASSQEDRAQNTIYF
TRBV6-5,-,CASSYSGDTYGYTF
TRBV6-2/TRBV6-3,-,CASSYSKDTAYEQYF
TRBV5-5,-,CASSLGGVRTEAFF
TRBV7-9,-,CASRTTGSYEQYF
TRBV4-1,-,CASTLNPGNSYEQYF
TRBV6-2/TRBV6-3,-,CASGQPTGSNQPQHF
TRBV14,-,CASSQKLGTEAFF
TRBV20-1,-,CSAKRTGLRLNEQFF
TRBV27,-,CASSFGPSTEAFF
TRBV2,-,CASSVSGSRPQSNYGYTF
TRBV20-1,TRBD1,CSARKQGTPYYNSPLHF
TRBV11-2,TRBD1,CASSLDRGLQETQYF
TRBV7-9,-,CASGGARGYNEQFF
TRBV6-1,TRBD1,CASRSTGGNEQFF
TRBV12-3/TRBV12-4,-,CASSLRETYEQYF
TRBV15,-,CATSWTEASSYNEQFF
TRBV29-1,-,CSVQNTEAFF
TRBV5-5,-,CASSLSSGLGQPQHF
TRBV5-5,-,CASSLVVTGPRREGYEQYF
TRBV20-1,TRBD1,CSAGDSTDEKLFF
TRBV9,-,CASSVGRGSYNEQFF
TRBV20-1,-,CSAGGRSYNSPLHF
TRBV4-3,TRBD1,CASSQGPTSRDRVTYEQYF
TRBV7-2,-,CASSRGGTNEKLFF
TRBV12-3/TRBV12-4,TRBD2,CASSGLAGGRTDTQYF
TRBV6-1,-,CASSEYSTGSLYNEQFF
TRBV29-1,TRBD1,CSVGTGDGANVLTF
TRBV6-1,TRBD2,CASSLAGGPVDTQYF
TRBV11-2,TRBD2,CASSRGLAGVNEQFF